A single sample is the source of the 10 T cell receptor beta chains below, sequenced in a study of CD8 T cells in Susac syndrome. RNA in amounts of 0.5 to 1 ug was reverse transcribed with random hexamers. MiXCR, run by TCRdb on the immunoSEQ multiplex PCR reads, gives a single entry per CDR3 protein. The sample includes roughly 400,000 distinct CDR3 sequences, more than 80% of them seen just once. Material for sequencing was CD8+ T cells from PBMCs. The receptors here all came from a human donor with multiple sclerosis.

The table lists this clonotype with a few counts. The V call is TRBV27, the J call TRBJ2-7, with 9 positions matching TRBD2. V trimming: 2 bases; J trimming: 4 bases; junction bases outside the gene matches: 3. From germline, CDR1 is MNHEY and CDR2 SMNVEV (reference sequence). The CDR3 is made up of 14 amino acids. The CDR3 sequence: CASSLTAGGYEQYF. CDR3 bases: TGTGCCAGCAGTTTAACAGCGGGAGGTTACGAGCAGTACTTC.

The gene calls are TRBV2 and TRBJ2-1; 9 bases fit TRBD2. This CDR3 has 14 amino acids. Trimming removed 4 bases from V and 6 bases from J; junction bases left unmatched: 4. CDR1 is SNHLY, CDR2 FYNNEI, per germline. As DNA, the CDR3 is TGTGCCAGCAGTGTGGCGGGAGGGCCCAATGAGCAGTTCTTC. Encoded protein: CASSVAGGPNEQFF.

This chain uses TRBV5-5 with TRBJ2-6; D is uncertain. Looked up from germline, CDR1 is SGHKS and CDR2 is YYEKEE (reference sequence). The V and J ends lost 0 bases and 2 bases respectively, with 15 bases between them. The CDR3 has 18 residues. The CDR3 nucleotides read TGTGCCAGCAGCTTGGAAGCAGGAGTCGGACCTGGGGCCAACGTCCTGACTTTC. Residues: CASSLEAGVGPGANVLTF.

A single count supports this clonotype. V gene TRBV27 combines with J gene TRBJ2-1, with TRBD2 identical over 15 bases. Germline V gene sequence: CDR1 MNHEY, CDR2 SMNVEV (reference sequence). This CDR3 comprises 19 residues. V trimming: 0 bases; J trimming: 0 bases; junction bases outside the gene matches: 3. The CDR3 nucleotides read TGTGCCAGCAGTTTATCGGGGACTAGCGGGAGGAGCTCCTACAATGAGCAGTTCTTC. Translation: CASSLSGTSGRSSYNEQFF.

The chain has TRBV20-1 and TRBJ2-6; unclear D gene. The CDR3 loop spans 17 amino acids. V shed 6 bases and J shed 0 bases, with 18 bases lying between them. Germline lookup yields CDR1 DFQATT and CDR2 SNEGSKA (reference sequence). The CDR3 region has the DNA TGCAGTGCCACCGGTAATAGTGTGTCCTCTGGGGCCAACGTCCTGACTTTC. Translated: CSATGNSVSSGANVLTF.

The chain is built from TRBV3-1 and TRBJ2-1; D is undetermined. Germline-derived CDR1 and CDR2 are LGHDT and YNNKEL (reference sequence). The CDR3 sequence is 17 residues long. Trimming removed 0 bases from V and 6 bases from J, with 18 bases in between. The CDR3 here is CASSQEARPRVFNEQFF. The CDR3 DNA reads TGTGCCAGCAGCCAAGAAGCGCGTCCACGGGTTTTCAATGAGCAGTTCTTC.

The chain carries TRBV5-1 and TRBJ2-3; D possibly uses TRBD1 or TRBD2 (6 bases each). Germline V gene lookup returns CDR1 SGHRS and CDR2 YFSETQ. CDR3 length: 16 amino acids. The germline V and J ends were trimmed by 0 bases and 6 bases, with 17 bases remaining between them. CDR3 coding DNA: TGCGCCAGCAGCTTGGGCGGGACACATCCCCTCGATACGCAGTATTTT. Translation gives CASSLGGTHPLDTQYF.

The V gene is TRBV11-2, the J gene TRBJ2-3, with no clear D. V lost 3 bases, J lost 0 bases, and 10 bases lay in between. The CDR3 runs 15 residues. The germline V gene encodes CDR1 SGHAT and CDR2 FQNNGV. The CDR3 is CASSFWRRSTDTQYF. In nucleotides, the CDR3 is TGTGCCAGCAGCTTCTGGCGGCGAAGCACAGATACGCAGTATTTT.

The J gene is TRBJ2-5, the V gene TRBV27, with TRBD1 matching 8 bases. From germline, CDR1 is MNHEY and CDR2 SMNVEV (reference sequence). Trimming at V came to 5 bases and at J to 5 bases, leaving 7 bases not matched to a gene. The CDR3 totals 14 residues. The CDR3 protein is CASSLDRGWETQYF. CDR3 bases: TGTGCCAGCAGTCTCGACAGGGGCTGGGAGACCCAGTACTTC.

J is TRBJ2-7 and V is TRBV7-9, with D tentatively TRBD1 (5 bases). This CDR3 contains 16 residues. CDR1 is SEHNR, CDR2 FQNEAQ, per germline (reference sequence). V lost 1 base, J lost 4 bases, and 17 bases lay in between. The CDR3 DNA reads TGTGCCAGCAGCTTAGAAGCAGGGTTCAGTAGGTACGAGCAGTACTTC. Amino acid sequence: CASSLEAGFSRYEQYF. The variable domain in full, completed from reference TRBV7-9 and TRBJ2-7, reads DTGVSQNPRHKITKRGQNVTFRCDPISEHNRLYWYRQTLGQGPEFLTYFQNEAQLEKSRLLSDRFSAERPKGSFSTLEIQRTEQGDSAMYLCASSLEAGFSRYEQYFGPGTRLTVT.